The 3 T cell receptor beta chains given below trace back to one sample, sequenced in a study of shared clonotypes between healthy human individuals. Measured with immunoSEQ multiplex PCR; TCRdb has only the in-frame clones, and not every one. The repertoire includes about 580,000 clones, 98% of them detected once, and 0.3% sits in the top ten. The naive CD8 population came from CD45RO-negative cells selected for CCR7, without terminally differentiated effector memory CD45RA+ cells. Material: naive CD8+ T cells sorted from blood. Receptors originate from a man aged 25-45 years in good health.

The chain combines TRBV6-6 with TRBJ1-4; D gene ambiguous. Germline-derived CDR1 and CDR2 are MNHNY and SVGAGI (reference sequence). Trimming took off 6 bases at V and 7 bases at J, with 15 bases between the two ends. The CDR3 sequence is 14 residues long. The CDR3 nucleotides are TGTGCCAGCAGCTCCGGGCCTAGATTTGAAAAACTGTTTTTT. Translated, it gives CASSSGPRFEKLFF.

CDR3 in DNA: TGTGCCAGTAGTATTGGTCTAGCGGGGTACGAGCAGTACTTC. Its translation: CASSIGLAGYEQYF. The V call is TRBV19, the J call TRBJ2-7; 9 bases map to TRBD2. J gave up 4 bases and V 3 bases, and 4 bases lay outside the gene matches. The CDR3 runs 14 residues. Germline V gene sequence: CDR1 LNHDA, CDR2 SQIVND (reference sequence).

The rearrangement uses TRBV18 and TRBJ2-1; 14 positions match TRBD2. The CDR3 is 15 amino acids. V trimming: 2 bases; J trimming: 12 bases; junction bases outside the gene matches: 6. The germline V gene has CDR1 KGHSH and CDR2 LQKENI. CDR3 bases: TGTGCCAGCTCACCAGAGGGACTAGCGGGAGTAGGGCAGTTCTTC. Translating it yields CASSPEGLAGVGQFF.